This T cell receptor (beta chain) derives from a study of T cells after yellow fever vaccination. In the study overall: The SMART-Seq v4 Ultra Low Input method served to prepare the low-cell-number fractions.

The study, taken as a whole, reports: It was a small share of clonotypes that appeared in both CD4 and CD8 compartments.

Using its own MiXCR run on the 5' RACE reads, TCRdb lists one record per CDR3 protein. The data show over 300,000 distinct CDR3 sequences, with roughly 4.3% seen just once and just under 25% held by the top ten. Points on this clonotype: The target antigen is unknown.

CDR1 and CDR2 from the germline V gene are SGHNT and YYREEE (reference sequence). This CDR3 has 13 amino acids. Trimming removed 0 bases at V and 5 bases at J, with 8 bases between. The chain has TRBV5-4 and TRBJ2-5; D is ambiguous. The sequence derives from a man in his late teens or twenties who received the YFV17D yellow fever vaccine. The source was PBMCs, collected 5 days after the yellow fever booster vaccination. The CDR3 protein is CASSLEEKETQYF. DNA for the CDR3: TGTGCCAGCAGCTTGGAGGAGAAGGAGACCCAGTACTTC.